This entry lists 21 T cell receptor beta chains sequenced from one sample in a study of blood T cell repertoires in COVID-19. Only in-frame clones appear in the TCRdb table, and some are missing; sequencing was by immunoSEQ multiplex PCR. This sample has roughly 220,000 clones, with around 83% found just once. Specimen: PBMCs or T cells enriched from blood (not recorded which). These receptor sequences come from a woman aged 40 to 50 with acute COVID-19.

Only a few counts were recorded for this clone. This chain connects TRBV4-1 to TRBJ2-7; no clear D. In germline, CDR1 is MGHRA, CDR2 YSYEKL. This CDR3 spans 12 amino acids. Trimming took 0 bases from V and 4 from J, leaving 4 bases between them. The CDR3 loop reads CASSQDEYEQYF. The CDR3, as DNA: TGCGCCAGCAGCCAAGATGAGTACGAGCAGTACTTC.

This clone was seen only once. This sequence joins TRBV9 and TRBJ2-5; D might be TRBD2 (6 bases). Germline CDR1 reads SGDLS; CDR2 reads YYNGEE. Trimming took 0 bases from V and 4 from J, leaving 16 bases between them. The CDR3 extends over 16 amino acids. CDR3 protein: CASSVAGGGLGETQYF. In DNA form, the CDR3 reads TGTGCCAGCAGCGTAGCCGGGGGAGGACTCGGAGAGACCCAGTACTTC.

The chain employs TRBV18 and TRBJ1-1; 8 bases match TRBD1. Germline V gene sequence: CDR1 KGHSH, CDR2 LQKENI. The CDR3 spans 14 residues. J gave up 4 bases and V 3 bases, and 4 bases lay outside the gene matches. In DNA, the CDR3 is TGTGCCAGCTCACCGGACAGGGCCTCCACTGAAGCTTTCTTT. It encodes CASSPDRASTEAFF.

Note on this clone: Other DNA sequences of this sample code for an identical CDR3. J is TRBJ2-3 and V is TRBV7-9; perhaps TRBD2 as D (6 bases). Per the germline V gene, CDR1 is SEHNR and CDR2 is FQNEAQ (reference sequence). With 4 bases removed from V and 1 base from J, the gap between germline ends came to 12 bases. The CDR3 sequence is 15 residues long. CDR3: CASSSRGEGTDTQYF. DNA for the CDR3: TGTGCCAGCAGCTCTCGAGGGGAGGGCACAGATACGCAGTATTTT.

The CDR3 DNA is TGTGCCAGCAGCGAGCCGGGACAGGGACCCCTTAATTCACCCCTCCACTTT. As protein: CASSEPGQGPLNSPLHF. The chain carries TRBV6-2 or TRBV6-3 and TRBJ1-6, with 9 bases aligning to TRBD1. Trimming cost V 6 bases and J 6 bases; bases outside gene matches: 12. Germline CDR1 MNHEY, CDR2 SVGEGT. The CDR3 length is 17 residues.

The chain is built from TRBV19 and TRBJ1-5; 10 bases fit TRBD1. Germline values: CDR1 LNHDA, CDR2 SQIVND (reference sequence). The CDR3 length is 15 residues. V dropped 5 bases and J dropped 6; count of bases not matched to a gene: 7. CDR3 DNA: TGTGCCAGTAGTTCCGGGACAGGGGACATTCAGCCCCAGCATTTT. This codes for CASSSGTGDIQPQHF.

The genes are TRBV2 and TRBJ1-3; 9 bases line up with TRBD1. The CDR3 sequence is 17 residues long. Per the germline V gene, CDR1 is SNHLY and CDR2 is FYNNEI. The trim removed 6 bases at V and 0 bases at J, leaving 9 bases unmatched. DNA for the CDR3: TGTGCCAGCAGGGGTCCGGGACAGGGCCTCTCTGGAAACACCATATATTTT. Translated: CASRGPGQGLSGNTIYF.

V gene TRBV10-1 combines with J gene TRBJ2-1; no definite D call. The germline V gene has CDR1 WNHNN and CDR2 SYGVQD (reference sequence). The CDR3 covers 16 residues. Trimming removed 3 bases at V and 1 base at J, with 13 bases between. CDR3 nucleotide sequence: TGCGCCAGCAGTGACCCCTCGTCCGGGTCCTACAATGAGCAGTTCTTC. The encoded protein is CASSDPSSGSYNEQFF.

The V call is TRBV27, the J call TRBJ1-2; D remains ambiguous. CDR1 MNHEY and CDR2 SMNVEV come from the germline V gene (reference sequence). The CDR3 is 13 residues long. V was trimmed by 5 bases and J by 8 bases, leaving 15 bases between them. The CDR3 coding sequence is TGTGCCAGCAGTCCTGGACCCCGGGAGGGCTACACCTTC. Amino acid sequence: CASSPGPREGYTF.

The chain combines TRBV4-3 with TRBJ1-1, with unresolved D. V was shortened by 5 bases and J by 2 bases, with 12 bases between the two germline ends. The CDR3 has 14 amino acids. The germline V gene has CDR1 LGHNA and CDR2 YSLEER. In DNA, the CDR3 is TGCGCCAGCAGCTCTCTGGCACCCAACACTGAAGCTTTCTTT. Its translation: CASSSLAPNTEAFF.

This chain connects TRBV27 to TRBJ1-2; 11 bases are shared with TRBD1. Trimming removed 5 bases from V and 3 bases from J; junction bases left unmatched: 5. The CDR3 covers 15 residues. In germline, CDR1 is MNHEY, CDR2 SMNVEV (reference sequence). The CDR3 region has the DNA TGTGCCAGCAGTCCGCGGGACAGGGGGGACTATGGCTACACCTTC. This encodes CASSPRDRGDYGYTF.

This sequence joins TRBV7-2 and TRBJ2-7, with unresolved D. In germline, CDR1 is SGHTA, CDR2 FQGNSA. V lost 4 bases and J lost 5, with 15 bases in between. This CDR3 is built from 14 residues. In nucleotides, the CDR3 is TGTGCCAGCAGCTCCCCGGGTAGGAGAAACGAGCAGTACTTC. Its protein is CASSSPGRRNEQYF.

The CDR3 reads CASSQSRQGIARKKNEKLFF. The CDR3 bases are TGTGCCAGCAGCCAATCCCGACAGGGAATAGCTCGGAAGAAGAATGAAAAACTGTTTTTT. The chain carries TRBV7-4 and TRBJ1-4; 7 bases map to TRBD1. Per germline, CDR1 SGHVT and CDR2 SQSDAQ. V lost 5 bases to trimming and J lost 5 bases; unmatched junction nucleotides: 23. The CDR3 has 20 residues.

This CDR3 reads CASIRLGDNQPQHF. CDR3 nucleotides: TGTGCCAGCATACGACTGGGTGACAATCAGCCCCAGCATTTT. The J gene is TRBJ1-5, the V gene TRBV28; no clear D gene. The V gene lost 7 bases and the J gene lost 3 bases, with 13 bases spanning the gap. CDR3 length equals 14 residues. Germline V gene sequence: CDR1 MDHEN, CDR2 SYDVKM.

The chain employs TRBV5-1 and TRBJ2-1, with a weak D call TRBD2 (5 bases). The germline V gene encodes CDR1 SGHRS and CDR2 YFSETQ. The V end was cut by 4 bases, the J end by 6 bases, with 8 bases between. The CDR3 has 12 amino acids. CDR3 loop: CASSDTSNEQFF. CDR3 coding DNA: TGCGCCAGCAGCGACACTAGCAATGAGCAGTTCTTC.

This rearrangement joins TRBV12-3 or TRBV12-4 to TRBJ2-1; D is possibly TRBD2 (6 bases). The CDR3 spans 12 residues. Between the trimmed V and J ends, which lost 6 bases and 7 bases, there was a span of 10 bases. CDR3 sequence reads: CASRPSGNEQFF. CDR3 DNA: TGTGCCAGCAGACCAAGCGGGAATGAGCAGTTCTTC.

V usage is TRBV7-2 and J usage is TRBJ1-1; 8 bases are shared with TRBD1. Trimming cost V 4 bases and J 1 base; bases outside gene matches: 8. Germline CDR1 SGHTA, CDR2 FQGNSA. The CDR3 runs to 16 residues. The CDR3 sequence is CASSYRTGTGNTEAFF. CDR3 nucleotides: TGTGCCAGCAGCTACAGGACAGGGACCGGGAACACTGAAGCTTTCTTT.

The chain employs TRBV7-3 and TRBJ1-4, with 7 bases matching TRBD1. The CDR3 is made up of 17 amino acids. The J segment lost 6 bases and the V segment lost 5 bases, leaving 15 bases of the junction unmatched. Per the germline V gene, CDR1 is SGHTA and CDR2 is FQGTGA. The CDR3 sequence is CASSPGQVDNLDEKLFF. CDR3 in DNA: TGTGCCAGCAGCCCTGGACAGGTTGATAATTTGGATGAAAAACTGTTTTTT.

This chain links TRBV6-5 with TRBJ1-1; D gene ambiguous. Trimming shortened V by 2 bases and J by 7 bases, and 11 bases separated the two germline ends. Germline assignment: CDR1 MNHEY and CDR2 SVGAGI. CDR3 length: 13 amino acids. The chain's CDR3 is CASSYGGGVEAFF. The CDR3 DNA sequence: TGTGCCAGCAGTTACGGAGGTGGAGTTGAAGCTTTCTTT.

This clone was seen only once. The chain couples TRBV5-1 to TRBJ2-3; 8 nucleotides agree with TRBD2. Germline lookup yields CDR1 SGHRS and CDR2 YFSETQ. The CDR3 runs 15 residues. V trimming: 4 bases; J trimming: 4 bases; junction bases outside the gene matches: 8. CDR3 nucleotides: TGCGCCAGCAGCGAGACTAGCGCAACCTCAGATACGCAGTATTTT. This sequence encodes CASSETSATSDTQYF. Drawing the rest from reference TRBV5-1 and TRBJ2-3, the complete variable domain is KAGVTQTPRYLIKTRGQQVTLSCSPISGHRSVSWYQQTPGQGLQFLFEYFSETQRNKGNFPGRFSGRQFSNSRSEMNVSTLELGDSALYLCASSETSATSDTQYFGPGTRLTVL.

This clone has a handful of counts. The rearrangement uses TRBV6-5 and TRBJ1-2, with D possibly being TRBD1 (5 bases). The CDR3 sequence is 14 residues long. Trimming left V 6 bases short and J 5 bases short, with 16 bases between. Germline CDR1 and CDR2: MNHEY and SVGAGI. The CDR3 reads CASRTKGSSYGYTF. For the CDR3, the DNA is TGTGCCAGCAGGACAAAGGGGTCGTCGTATGGCTACACCTTC.